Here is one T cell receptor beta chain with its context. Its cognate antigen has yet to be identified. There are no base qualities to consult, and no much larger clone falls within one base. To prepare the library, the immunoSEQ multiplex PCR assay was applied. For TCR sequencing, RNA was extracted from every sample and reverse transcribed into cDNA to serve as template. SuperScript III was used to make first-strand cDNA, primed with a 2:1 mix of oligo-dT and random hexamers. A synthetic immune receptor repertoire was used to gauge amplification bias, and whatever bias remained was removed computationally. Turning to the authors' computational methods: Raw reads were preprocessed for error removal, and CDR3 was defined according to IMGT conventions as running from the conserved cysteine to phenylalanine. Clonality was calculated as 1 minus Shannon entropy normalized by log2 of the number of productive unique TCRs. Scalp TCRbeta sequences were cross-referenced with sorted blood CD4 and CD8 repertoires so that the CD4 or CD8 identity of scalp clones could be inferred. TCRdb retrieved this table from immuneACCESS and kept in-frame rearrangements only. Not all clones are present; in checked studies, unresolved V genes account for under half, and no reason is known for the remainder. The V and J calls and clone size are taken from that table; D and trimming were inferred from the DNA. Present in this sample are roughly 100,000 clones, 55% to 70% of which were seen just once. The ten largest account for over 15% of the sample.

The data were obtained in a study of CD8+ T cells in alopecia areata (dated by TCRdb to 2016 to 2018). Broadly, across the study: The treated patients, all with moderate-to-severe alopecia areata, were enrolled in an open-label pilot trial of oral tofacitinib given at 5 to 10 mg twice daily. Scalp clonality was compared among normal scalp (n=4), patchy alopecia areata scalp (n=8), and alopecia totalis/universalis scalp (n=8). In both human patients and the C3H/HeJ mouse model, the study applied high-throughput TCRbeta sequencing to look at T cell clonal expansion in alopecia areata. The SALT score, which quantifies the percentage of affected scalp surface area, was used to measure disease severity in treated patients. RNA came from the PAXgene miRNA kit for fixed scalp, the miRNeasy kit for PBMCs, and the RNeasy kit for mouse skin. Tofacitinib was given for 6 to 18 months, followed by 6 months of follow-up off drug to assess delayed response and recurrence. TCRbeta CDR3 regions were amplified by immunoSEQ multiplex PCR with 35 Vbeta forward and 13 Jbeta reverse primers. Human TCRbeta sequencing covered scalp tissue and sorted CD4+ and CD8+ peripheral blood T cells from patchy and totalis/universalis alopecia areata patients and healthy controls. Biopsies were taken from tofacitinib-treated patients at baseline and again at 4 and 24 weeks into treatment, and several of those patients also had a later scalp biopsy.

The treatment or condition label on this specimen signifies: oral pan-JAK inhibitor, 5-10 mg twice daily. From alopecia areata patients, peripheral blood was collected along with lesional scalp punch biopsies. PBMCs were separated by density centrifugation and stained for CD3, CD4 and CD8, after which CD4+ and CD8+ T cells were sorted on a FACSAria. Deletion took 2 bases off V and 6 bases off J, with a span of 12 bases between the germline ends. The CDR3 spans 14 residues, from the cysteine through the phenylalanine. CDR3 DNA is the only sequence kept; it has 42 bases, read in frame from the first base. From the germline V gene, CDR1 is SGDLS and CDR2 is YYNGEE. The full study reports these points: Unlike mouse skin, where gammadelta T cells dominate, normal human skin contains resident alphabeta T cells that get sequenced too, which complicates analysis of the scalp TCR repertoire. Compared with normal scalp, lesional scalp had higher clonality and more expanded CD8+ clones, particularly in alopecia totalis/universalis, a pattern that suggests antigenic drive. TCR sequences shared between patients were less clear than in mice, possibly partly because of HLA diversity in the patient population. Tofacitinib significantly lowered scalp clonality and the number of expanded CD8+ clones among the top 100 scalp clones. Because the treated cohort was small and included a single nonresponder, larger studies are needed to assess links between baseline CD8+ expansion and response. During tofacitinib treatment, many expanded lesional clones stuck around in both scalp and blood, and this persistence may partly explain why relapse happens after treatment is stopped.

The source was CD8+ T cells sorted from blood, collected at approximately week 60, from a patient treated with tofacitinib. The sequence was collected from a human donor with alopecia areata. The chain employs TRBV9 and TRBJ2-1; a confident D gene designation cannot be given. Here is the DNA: TGTGCCAGCAGCGTGGTCTGGGGTGGCAATGAGCAGTTCTTC. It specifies CASSVVWGGNEQFF.